Shown below are 27 T cell receptor beta chains from a single sample sequenced in a study of T cell responses to AZD1222 COVID-19 vaccine (dated by TCRdb to the early 2020s). Receptors were amplified or captured by the immunoSEQ multiplex PCR assay. Drawn from immuneACCESS, this table holds only the in-frame rearrangements with V and J called that TCRdb kept. Clones are partly lost; checked studies trace under half to an unresolved V gene and leave the rest unexplained. This sample gives around 120,000 clones in total; approximately 90% of them show up just once. The top ten clonotypes cover more than 9.5% of the sample. Reading the label with the study, this specimen's time point is: baseline before first vaccination. In light of the paper, this sample's treatment or condition label describes: meningococcal conjugate vaccine given as trial control. The sample consisted of peripheral blood, taken on day 0 of MenACWY control vaccination. These receptors came from an adult in good health.

The chain uses TRBV10-3 and TRBJ1-3, with TRBD1 matching 9 bases. V was pared by 3 bases and J by 2 bases, with 5 bases of the junction left unmatched. Germline V gene data show CDR1 as ENHRY and CDR2 as SYGVKD. The CDR3 covers 16 residues. Here the CDR3 reads CAISDPGQGAGNTIYF. In DNA form, the CDR3 reads TGTGCCATCAGTGACCCGGGACAGGGAGCTGGAAACACCATATATTTT.

The CDR3 spells CASSLPGQGAETNEKLFF. CDR3 nucleotide sequence: TGTGCCAGCAGCTTACCTGGACAGGGGGCAGAAACTAATGAAAAACTGTTTTTT. The genes are TRBV7-9 and TRBJ1-4; TRBD1 matches at 11 bases. Germline CDR1 SEHNR, CDR2 FQNEAQ (reference sequence). V gave up 2 bases and J gave up 1 base; unmatched junction bases: 6. The CDR3 is 18 residues long.

The chain employs TRBV19 and TRBJ2-1; 14 bases are a match to TRBD2. The germline V gene encodes CDR1 LNHDA and CDR2 SQIVND (reference sequence). Trimming removed 3 bases from V and 3 bases from J; junction bases left unmatched: 4. CDR3 length equals 17 residues. The CDR3 protein is CASSIGGLAGDYNEQFF. The CDR3, as DNA: TGTGCCAGTAGTATCGGGGGACTAGCGGGAGACTACAATGAGCAGTTCTTC.

This clone has a single count. The V and J genes are TRBV7-9 and TRBJ1-5; 10 nucleotides align to TRBD1. The germline gives CDR1 SEHNR, CDR2 FQNEAQ (reference sequence). The CDR3 sequence is 18 residues long. Losses at the gene ends were 5 bases for V and 7 bases for J; bases not matched to a gene: 17. The chain's CDR3 is CASSLPTGGPTGEQPQHF. The CDR3 bases are TGTGCCAGCAGCCTACCGACAGGGGGCCCAACCGGGGAACAGCCCCAGCATTTT.

The chain recombines TRBV19 with TRBJ2-7; 9 positions match TRBD2. Germline V lookup: CDR1 LNHDA, CDR2 SQIVND (reference sequence). V was clipped by 1 base and J by 3 bases; unmatched bases: 4. The CDR3 is made up of 15 amino acids. The CDR3 nucleotides are TGTGCCAGTAGTATAGCCCTAGCGGGAAACTACGAGCAGTACTTC. The encoded protein is CASSIALAGNYEQYF.

This chain links TRBV4-3 with TRBJ2-1, with 11 bases that match TRBD2. Germline CDR1 is LGHNA and CDR2 is YSLEER. This CDR3 has 17 amino acids. V gave up 0 bases and J gave up 9 bases; unmatched junction bases: 10. Here the CDR3 reads CASSQDSIAGGHREQFF. For the CDR3, the DNA is TGCGCCAGCAGCCAAGATAGTATAGCGGGAGGGCATCGTGAGCAGTTCTTC.

The CDR3 region is CASSRERGNTGELFF. Written as DNA, the CDR3 is TGTGCCAGCAGCCGAGAGCGAGGGAACACCGGGGAGCTGTTTTTT. The chain employs TRBV7-9 and TRBJ2-2; D is unclear. V lost 5 bases and J 1 base, leaving 11 bases between the germline ends. The CDR3 is made up of 15 amino acids. The germline V gene encodes CDR1 SEHNR and CDR2 FQNEAQ (reference sequence).

The chain employs TRBV5-4 and TRBJ2-7; D might be TRBD1 (5 bases). CDR3 length: 13 residues. The V and J ends lost 0 bases and 7 bases respectively, with 11 bases between them. The germline gives CDR1 SGHNT, CDR2 YYREEE (reference sequence). CDR3 region: CASSLEGPREQYF. Written as DNA, the CDR3 is TGTGCCAGCAGCTTGGAGGGGCCGCGGGAGCAGTACTTC.

V and J are TRBV4-1 and TRBJ1-1; TRBD1 matches 10 bases. CDR3 length equals 17 residues. After removal of 0 bases from V and 3 bases from J, the junction contained 7 bases not matched to a gene. Germline values: CDR1 MGHRA, CDR2 YSYEKL. The CDR3 reads CASSQDRDRGGDTEAFF. The CDR3 DNA sequence: TGCGCCAGCAGCCAAGACCGGGACAGGGGAGGGGACACTGAAGCTTTCTTT.

The chain is built from TRBV7-8 and TRBJ2-5; no clear D gene. Trimming left V 2 bases short and J 1 base short, with 8 bases between. This CDR3 has 14 residues. CDR1 is SGHVS, CDR2 FQNEAQ, per germline. The CDR3 DNA follows: TGTGCCAGCAGCTTAACCGGGCTCCAAGAGACCCAGTACTTC. Translated: CASSLTGLQETQYF.

The chain is built from TRBV2 and TRBJ1-1; D may be TRBD1 (5 bases). Germline loops: CDR1 SNHLY, CDR2 FYNNEI. Trimming pared 6 bases from V and 1 base from J, leaving 9 bases between. CDR3 length: 13 amino acids. CDR3 amino acids: CASRTQGNTEAFF. CDR3 bases: TGTGCCAGCAGGACCCAGGGGAACACTGAAGCTTTCTTT.

The chain couples TRBV10-3 to TRBJ1-5, with 8 bases matching TRBD1. The V and J ends lost 0 bases and 4 bases, in that order; junction bases with no gene match: 2. Germline CDR1 and CDR2: ENHRY and SYGVKD. The CDR3 has 15 amino acids. The CDR3: CAISESGQGNQPQHF. The CDR3 DNA sequence: TGTGCCATCAGTGAGTCCGGACAGGGAAATCAGCCCCAGCATTTT.

This rearrangement joins TRBV11-2 to TRBJ2-3; 10 nucleotides agree with TRBD2. There are 16 residues in the CDR3. Germline values: CDR1 SGHAT, CDR2 FQNNGV. J was trimmed by 3 bases and V by 2 bases; bases with no gene match: 5. DNA for the CDR3: TGTGCCAGCAGCTTACTAGCGGGAGCTGAAACAGATACGCAGTATTTT. Protein sequence: CASSLLAGAETDTQYF.

V and J are TRBV5-1 and TRBJ2-5, with 7 bases that match TRBD1. The germline V gene encodes CDR1 SGHRS and CDR2 YFSETQ. The V and J ends lost 4 bases and 4 bases, in that order; junction bases with no gene match: 7. The CDR3 is 14 residues long. CDR3 coding DNA: TGCGCCAGCAGCGTACAGGGGCGCGGAGAGACCCAGTACTTC. It encodes CASSVQGRGETQYF.

The V and J genes are TRBV2 and TRBJ2-5; D remains ambiguous. The CDR3 sequence is 12 residues long. Deletions cut 7 bases from V and 4 bases from J, with 10 bases between. Germline V gene data show CDR1 as SNHLY and CDR2 as FYNNEI. CDR3 region: CASMLGSETQYF. The DNA of the CDR3 is TGTGCCAGCATGTTAGGGTCAGAGACCCAGTACTTC.

This clone has a handful of counts. The genes are TRBV3-1 (or the pseudogene TRBV3-2) and TRBJ1-1; D is perhaps TRBD1 (6 bases). V was trimmed by 0 bases and J by 1 base, leaving 12 bases between them. Looked up from germline, CDR1 is LGHDT and CDR2 is YNNKEL (reference sequence). This CDR3 has 16 residues. CDR3 protein: CASSQDGGTPNTEAFF. DNA of the CDR3: TGTGCCAGCAGCCAAGATGGGGGGACACCGAACACTGAAGCTTTCTTT.

This chain joins TRBV2 and TRBJ1-4, with TRBD1 identical over 7 bases. The V gene's germline CDR1 is SNHLY and CDR2 FYNNEI. Losses at the gene ends were 4 bases for V and 8 bases for J; bases not matched to a gene: 10. The CDR3 contains 15 residues. The chain's CDR3 is CASSGDDRVGEKLFF. The CDR3 DNA sequence: TGTGCCAGCAGTGGCGACGACAGGGTGGGCGAAAAACTGTTTTTT.

The chain joins TRBV27 to TRBJ1-6; 7 bases map to TRBD1. This CDR3 contains 14 residues. V lost 6 bases to trimming and J lost 10 bases; unmatched junction nucleotides: 9. From germline, CDR1 is MNHEY and CDR2 SMNVEV (reference sequence). Here the CDR3 reads CASRPGQNNSPLHF. DNA for the CDR3: TGTGCCAGCAGGCCGGGACAGAACAACTCACCCCTCCACTTT.

The rearrangement links TRBV28 to TRBJ1-5; no clear D. Germline loops: CDR1 MDHEN, CDR2 SYDVKM. The CDR3 contains 15 residues. The V gene lost 2 bases and the J gene lost 4 bases, with 12 bases spanning the gap. CDR3 DNA: TGTGCCAGCAGTTTAGTCAGCTCTGGGAATCAGCCCCAGCATTTT. This encodes CASSLVSSGNQPQHF.

The chain links TRBV19 to TRBJ2-3; no definite D call. The CDR3 runs 13 residues. The germline V and J ends were trimmed by 8 bases and 2 bases, with 11 bases remaining between them. Germline values: CDR1 LNHDA, CDR2 SQIVND (reference sequence). The CDR3 DNA reads TGTGCCAGTCGCACCTCCTTCACAGATACGCAGTATTTT. Amino acids: CASRTSFTDTQYF.

This rearrangement joins TRBV6-1 to TRBJ2-5; no clear D. Germline CDR1 reads MNHNS; CDR2 reads SASEGT. The CDR3 is made up of 10 amino acids. V lost 3 bases to trimming and J lost 8 bases, with 4 bases between them. CDR3 coding DNA: TGTGCCAGCAGTGATTCAACCCAGTACTTC. Protein product: CASSDSTQYF.

The genes are TRBV6-1 and TRBJ2-7; D ambiguous. Germline V gene sequence: CDR1 MNHNS, CDR2 SASEGT. V lost 1 base and J 3 bases, leaving 7 bases between the germline ends. CDR3 length: 13 residues. Written as DNA, the CDR3 is TGTGCCAGCAGTGAAGGCGGTAGCTACGAGCAGTACTTC. Amino acid sequence: CASSEGGSYEQYF.

The rearrangement uses TRBV30 and TRBJ2-1, with 9 positions matching TRBD2. V was pared by 4 bases and J by 9 bases, with 7 bases of the junction left unmatched. The germline V gene encodes CDR1 GTSNPN and CDR2 SVGIG (reference sequence). There are 13 residues in the CDR3. CDR3 in amino acids: CAWMPGLAFEQFF. CDR3 nucleotide sequence: TGTGCCTGGATGCCGGGACTAGCTTTTGAGCAGTTCTTC.

The chain employs TRBV19 and TRBJ2-1; D tentatively fits TRBD1 or TRBD2 (6 bases each). Trimming shortened V by 11 bases and J by 4 bases, and 12 bases separated the two germline ends. The CDR3 sequence is 12 residues long. Germline-derived CDR1 and CDR2 are LNHDA and SQIVND (reference sequence). The CDR3 sequence is CASGGGYNEQFF. CDR3 in DNA: TGTGCCTCCGGAGGGGGGTACAATGAGCAGTTCTTC.

The rearrangement uses TRBV3-1 (or the pseudogene TRBV3-2) and TRBJ2-3, with TRBD2 identical over 10 bases. The V segment lost 6 bases and the J segment 10 bases; nucleotides outside the gene matches: 13. CDR1 is LGHDT, CDR2 YNNKEL, per germline (reference sequence). The CDR3 is 15 amino acids. CDR3 sequence reads: CASRASGSWGLAQYF. DNA for the CDR3: TGTGCCAGCAGGGCTAGCGGGAGTTGGGGGTTAGCGCAGTATTTT.

This chain joins TRBV11-3 and TRBJ2-1; no clear D gene. The CDR3 sequence is 12 residues long. Trimming took off 3 bases at V and 4 bases at J, with 4 bases between the two ends. Germline CDR1 SGHNT, CDR2 YENEEA. The CDR3 here is CASSLQYNEQFF. CDR3 in DNA: TGTGCCAGCAGCTTGCAGTACAATGAGCAGTTCTTC. The entire variable domain, with the rest obtained from reference TRBV11-3 and TRBJ2-1, is as follows: EAGVVQSPRYKIIEKKQPVAFWCNPISGHNTLYWYLQNLGQGPELLIRYENEEAVDDSQLPKDRFSAERLKGVDSTLKIQPAELGDSAVYLCASSLQYNEQFFGPGTRLTVL.

The gene calls are TRBV19 and TRBJ1-1; D call uncertain. This CDR3 is built from 13 residues. CDR1 LNHDA and CDR2 SQIVND come from the germline V gene (reference sequence). The V gene lost 5 bases and the J gene lost 2 bases, with 9 bases spanning the gap. The CDR3 coding sequence is TGTGCCAGTAGTCCCTGGGGTAACACTGAAGCTTTCTTT. This codes for CASSPWGNTEAFF. Based on the CDR3 plus reference TRBV19 and TRBJ1-1, the full variable domain is DGGITQSPKYLFRKEGQNVTLSCEQNLNHDAMYWYRQDPGQGLRLIYYSQIVNDFQKGDIAEGYSVSREKKESFPLTVTSAQKNPTAFYLCASSPWGNTEAFFGQGTRLTVV.